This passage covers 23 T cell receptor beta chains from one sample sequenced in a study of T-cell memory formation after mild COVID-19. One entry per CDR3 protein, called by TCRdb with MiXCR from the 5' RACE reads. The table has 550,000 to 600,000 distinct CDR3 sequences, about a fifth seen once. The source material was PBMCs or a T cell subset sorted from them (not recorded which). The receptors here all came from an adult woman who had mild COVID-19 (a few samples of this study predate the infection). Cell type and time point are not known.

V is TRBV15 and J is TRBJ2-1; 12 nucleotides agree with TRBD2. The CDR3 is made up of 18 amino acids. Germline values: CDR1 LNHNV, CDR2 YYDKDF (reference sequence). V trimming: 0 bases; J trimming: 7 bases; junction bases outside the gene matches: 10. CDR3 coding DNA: TGTGCCACCAGCAGAGATGCTAGCGGGGGGGCCGATCGTAATGAGCAGTTCTTC. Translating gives CATSRDASGGADRNEQFF.

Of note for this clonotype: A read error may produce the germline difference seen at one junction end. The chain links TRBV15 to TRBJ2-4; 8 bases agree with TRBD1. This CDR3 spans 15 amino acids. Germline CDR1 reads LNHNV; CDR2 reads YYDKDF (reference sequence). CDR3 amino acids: CATSKHPTGTGEQNF. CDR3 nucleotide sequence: TGTGCCACCAGCAAACACCCGACCGGGACAGGAGAACAAAACTTC.

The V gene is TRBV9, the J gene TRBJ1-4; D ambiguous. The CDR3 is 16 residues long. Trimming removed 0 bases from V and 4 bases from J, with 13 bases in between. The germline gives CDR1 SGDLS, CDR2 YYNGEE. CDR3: CASSVAEGRNNEKLFF. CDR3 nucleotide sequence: TGTGCCAGCAGCGTAGCCGAAGGACGGAATAATGAAAAACTGTTTTTT.

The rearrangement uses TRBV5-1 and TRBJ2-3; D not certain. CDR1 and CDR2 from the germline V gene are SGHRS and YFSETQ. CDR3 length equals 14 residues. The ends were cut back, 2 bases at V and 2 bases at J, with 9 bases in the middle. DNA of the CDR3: TGCGCCAGCAGCTTTGGATCAGCCACAGATACGCAGTATTTT. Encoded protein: CASSFGSATDTQYF.

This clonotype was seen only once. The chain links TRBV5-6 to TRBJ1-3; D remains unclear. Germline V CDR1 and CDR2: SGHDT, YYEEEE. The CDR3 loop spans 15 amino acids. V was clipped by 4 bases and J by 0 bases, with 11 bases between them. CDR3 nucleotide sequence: TGTGCCAGCAGCCCTGACCGCACCTCTGGAAACACCATATATTTT. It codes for CASSPDRTSGNTIYF.

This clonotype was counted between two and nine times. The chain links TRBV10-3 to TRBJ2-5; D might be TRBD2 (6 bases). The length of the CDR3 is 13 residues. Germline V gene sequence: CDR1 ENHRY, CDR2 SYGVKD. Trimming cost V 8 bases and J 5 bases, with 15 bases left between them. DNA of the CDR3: TGTGCCATCTCCGGAGGGGCGTGGGAGACCCAGTACTTC. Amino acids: CAISGGAWETQYF.

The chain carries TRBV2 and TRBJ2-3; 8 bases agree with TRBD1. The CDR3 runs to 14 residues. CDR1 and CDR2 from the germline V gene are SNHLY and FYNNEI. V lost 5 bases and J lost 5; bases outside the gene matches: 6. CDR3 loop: CASSRDRNGDTQYF. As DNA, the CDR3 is TGTGCCAGCAGTCGGGACAGGAACGGAGATACGCAGTATTTT.

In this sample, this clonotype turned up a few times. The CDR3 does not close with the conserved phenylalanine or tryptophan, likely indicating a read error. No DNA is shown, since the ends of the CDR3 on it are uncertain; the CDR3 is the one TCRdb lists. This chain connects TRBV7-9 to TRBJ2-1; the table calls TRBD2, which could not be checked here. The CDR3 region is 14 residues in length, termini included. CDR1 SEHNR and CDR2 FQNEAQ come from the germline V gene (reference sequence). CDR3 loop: CASSEPSVSGRPLL.

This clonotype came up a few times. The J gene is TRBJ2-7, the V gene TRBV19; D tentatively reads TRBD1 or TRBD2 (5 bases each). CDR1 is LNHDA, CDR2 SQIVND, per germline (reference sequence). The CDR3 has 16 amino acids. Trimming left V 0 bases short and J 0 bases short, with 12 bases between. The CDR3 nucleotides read TGTGCCAGTAGTATAGATCCGGCAGGGAGCTCCTACGAGCAGTACTTC. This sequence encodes CASSIDPAGSSYEQYF. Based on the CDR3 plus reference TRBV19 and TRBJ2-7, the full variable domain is DGGITQSPKYLFRKEGQNVTLSCEQNLNHDAMYWYRQDPGQGLRLIYYSQIVNDFQKGDIAEGYSVSREKKESFPLTVTSAQKNPTAFYLCASSIDPAGSSYEQYFGPGTRLTVT.

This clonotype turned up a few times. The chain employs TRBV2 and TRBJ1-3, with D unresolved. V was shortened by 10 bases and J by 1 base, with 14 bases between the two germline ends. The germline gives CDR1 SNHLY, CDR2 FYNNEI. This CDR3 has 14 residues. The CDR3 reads CATRLGHSGNTIYF. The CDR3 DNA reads TGTGCCACCCGGCTAGGGCATTCTGGAAACACCATATATTTT.

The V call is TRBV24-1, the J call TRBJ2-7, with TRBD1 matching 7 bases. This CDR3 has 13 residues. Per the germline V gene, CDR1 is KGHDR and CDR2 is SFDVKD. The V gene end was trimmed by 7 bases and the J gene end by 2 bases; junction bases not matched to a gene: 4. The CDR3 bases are TGTGCCACCAGCAGGGGGTCTCCCTACGAGCAGTACTTC. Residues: CATSRGSPYEQYF.

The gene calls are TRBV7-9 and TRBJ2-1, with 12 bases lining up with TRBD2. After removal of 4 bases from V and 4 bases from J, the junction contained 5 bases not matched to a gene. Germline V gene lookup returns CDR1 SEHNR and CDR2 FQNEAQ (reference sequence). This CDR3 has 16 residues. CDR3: CASSSTSGREYNEQFF. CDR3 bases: TGTGCCAGCAGCTCGACTAGCGGGAGAGAGTACAATGAGCAGTTCTTC.

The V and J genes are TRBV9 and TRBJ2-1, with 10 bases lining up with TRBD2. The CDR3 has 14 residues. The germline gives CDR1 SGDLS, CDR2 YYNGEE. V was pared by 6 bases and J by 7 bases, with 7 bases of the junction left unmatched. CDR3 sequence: CASTQGLAINEQFF. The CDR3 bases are TGTGCCAGCACCCAGGGACTAGCGATAAATGAGCAGTTCTTC.

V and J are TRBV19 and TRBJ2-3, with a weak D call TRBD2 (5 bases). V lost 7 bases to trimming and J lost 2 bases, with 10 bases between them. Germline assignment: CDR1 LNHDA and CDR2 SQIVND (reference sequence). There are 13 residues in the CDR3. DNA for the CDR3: TGTGCCAGTAATGACCGGGACACAGATACGCAGTATTTT. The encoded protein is CASNDRDTDTQYF.

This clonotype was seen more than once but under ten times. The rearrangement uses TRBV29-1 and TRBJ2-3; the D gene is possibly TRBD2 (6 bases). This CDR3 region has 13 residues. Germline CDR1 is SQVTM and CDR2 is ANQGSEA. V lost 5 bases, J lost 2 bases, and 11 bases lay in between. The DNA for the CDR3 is TGCAGCGTTTCAGGCGGGGTCACAGATACGCAGTATTTT. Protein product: CSVSGGVTDTQYF.

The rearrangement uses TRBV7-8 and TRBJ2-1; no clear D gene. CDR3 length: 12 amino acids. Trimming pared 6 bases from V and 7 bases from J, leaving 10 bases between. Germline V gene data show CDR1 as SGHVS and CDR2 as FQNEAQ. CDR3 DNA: TGTGCCAGCAGGCTATCGGGTAATGAGCAGTTCTTC. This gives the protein CASRLSGNEQFF.

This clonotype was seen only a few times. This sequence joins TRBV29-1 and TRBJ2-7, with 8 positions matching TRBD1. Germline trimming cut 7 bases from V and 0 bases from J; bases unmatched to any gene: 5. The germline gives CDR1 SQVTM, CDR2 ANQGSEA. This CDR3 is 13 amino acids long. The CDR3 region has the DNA TGCAGCGCAACCGGGACAGGCTCCTACGAGCAGTACTTC. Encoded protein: CSATGTGSYEQYF.

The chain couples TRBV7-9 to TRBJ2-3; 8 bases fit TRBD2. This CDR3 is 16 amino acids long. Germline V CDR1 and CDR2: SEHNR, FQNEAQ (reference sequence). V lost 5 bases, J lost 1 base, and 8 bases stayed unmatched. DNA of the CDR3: TGTGCCAGCAGCGGATGGTATAGCGGGGGCACAGATACGCAGTATTTT. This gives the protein CASSGWYSGGTDTQYF.

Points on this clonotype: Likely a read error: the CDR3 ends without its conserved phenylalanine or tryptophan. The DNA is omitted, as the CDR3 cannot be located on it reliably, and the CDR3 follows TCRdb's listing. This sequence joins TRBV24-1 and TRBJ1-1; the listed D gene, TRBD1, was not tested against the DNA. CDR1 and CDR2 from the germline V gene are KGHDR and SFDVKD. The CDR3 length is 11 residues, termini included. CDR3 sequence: CATSVSRAPIA.

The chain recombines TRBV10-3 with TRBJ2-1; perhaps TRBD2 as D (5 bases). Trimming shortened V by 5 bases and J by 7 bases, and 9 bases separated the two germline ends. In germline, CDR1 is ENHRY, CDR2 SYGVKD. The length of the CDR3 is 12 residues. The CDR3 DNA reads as TGTGCCATCAGTCCTCCGGGAAATGAGCAGTTCTTC. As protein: CAISPPGNEQFF.

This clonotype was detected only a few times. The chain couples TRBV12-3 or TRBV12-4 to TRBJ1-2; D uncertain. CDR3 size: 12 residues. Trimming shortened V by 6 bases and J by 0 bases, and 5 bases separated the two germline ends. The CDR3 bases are TGTGCCAGCAGCGAAGCTAACTATGGCTACACCTTC. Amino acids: CASSEANYGYTF.

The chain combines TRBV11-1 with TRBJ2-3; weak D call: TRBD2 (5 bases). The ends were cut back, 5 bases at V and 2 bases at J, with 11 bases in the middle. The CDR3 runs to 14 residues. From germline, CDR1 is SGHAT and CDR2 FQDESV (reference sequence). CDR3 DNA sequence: TGTGCCAGCAGCCACGAAGCGGTCACAGATACGCAGTATTTT. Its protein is CASSHEAVTDTQYF.

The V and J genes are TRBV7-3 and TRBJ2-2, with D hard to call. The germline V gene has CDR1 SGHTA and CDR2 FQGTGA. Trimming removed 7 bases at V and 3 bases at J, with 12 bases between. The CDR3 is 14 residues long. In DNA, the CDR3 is TGTGCCAGCACCCTAGTTCCTCACACCGGGGAGCTGTTTTTT. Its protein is CASTLVPHTGELFF.